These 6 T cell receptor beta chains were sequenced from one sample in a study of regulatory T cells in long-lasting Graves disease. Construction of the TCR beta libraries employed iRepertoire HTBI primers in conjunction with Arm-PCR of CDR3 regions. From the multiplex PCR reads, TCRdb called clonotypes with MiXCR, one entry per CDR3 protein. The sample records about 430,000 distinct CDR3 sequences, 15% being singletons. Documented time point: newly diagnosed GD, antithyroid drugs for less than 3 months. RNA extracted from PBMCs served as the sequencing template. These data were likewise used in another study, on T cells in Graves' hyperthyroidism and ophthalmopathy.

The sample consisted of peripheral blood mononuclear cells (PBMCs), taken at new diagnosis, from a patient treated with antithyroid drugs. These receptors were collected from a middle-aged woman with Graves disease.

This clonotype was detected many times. CDR3 sequence reads: CSVERGSGNEQFF. The DNA for the CDR3 is TGCAGCGTTGAGCGAGGGTCGGGCAATGAGCAGTTCTTC. V is TRBV29-1 and J is TRBJ2-1, with D perhaps TRBD2 (5 bases). Germline assignment: CDR1 SQVTM and CDR2 ANQGSEA. V lost 3 bases and J 6 bases, leaving 12 bases between the germline ends. This CDR3 spans 13 amino acids.

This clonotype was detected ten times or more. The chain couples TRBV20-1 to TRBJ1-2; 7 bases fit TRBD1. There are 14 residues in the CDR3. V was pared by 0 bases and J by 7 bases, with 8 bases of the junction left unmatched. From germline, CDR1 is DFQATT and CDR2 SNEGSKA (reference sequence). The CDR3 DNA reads TGCAGTGCTAGAGATGGGACAGTGAAATCTGGCTACACCTTC. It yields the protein CSARDGTVKSGYTF.

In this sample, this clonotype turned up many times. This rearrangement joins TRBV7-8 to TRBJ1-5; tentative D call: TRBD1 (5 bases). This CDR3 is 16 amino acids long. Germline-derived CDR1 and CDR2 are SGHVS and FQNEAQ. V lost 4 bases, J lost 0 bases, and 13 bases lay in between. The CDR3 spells CASSSPDRFSNQPQHF. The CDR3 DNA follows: TGTGCCAGCAGCTCACCAGACAGATTTAGCAATCAGCCCCAGCATTTT.

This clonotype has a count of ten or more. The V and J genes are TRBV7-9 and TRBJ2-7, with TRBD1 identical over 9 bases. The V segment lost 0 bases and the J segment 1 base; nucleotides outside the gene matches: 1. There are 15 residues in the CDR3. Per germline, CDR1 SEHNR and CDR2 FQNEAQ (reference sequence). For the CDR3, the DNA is TGTGCCAGCAGCTTAGCGACAGGGGGTTCCTACGAGCAGTACTTC. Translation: CASSLATGGSYEQYF.

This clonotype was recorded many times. This CDR3 reads CASSSVGGADYNEQFF. The CDR3 DNA reads as TGTGCCAGCAGTTCAGTCGGGGGCGCCGACTACAATGAGCAGTTCTTC. The chain uses TRBV12-3 or TRBV12-4 and TRBJ2-1; D is tentatively TRBD1 or TRBD2 (6 bases each). V shed 4 bases and J shed 3 bases, with 16 bases lying between them. The CDR3 length is 16 residues.

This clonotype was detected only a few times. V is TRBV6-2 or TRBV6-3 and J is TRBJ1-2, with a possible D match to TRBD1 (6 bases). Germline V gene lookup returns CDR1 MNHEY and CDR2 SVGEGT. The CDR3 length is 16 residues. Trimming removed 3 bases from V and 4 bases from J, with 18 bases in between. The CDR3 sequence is CASSYGTRQGSYGYTF. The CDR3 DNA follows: TGTGCCAGCAGTTATGGCACCCGGCAGGGGAGCTATGGCTACACCTTC.